These 5 T cell receptor beta chains were sequenced from one sample in a study of T cells in Graves' hyperthyroidism and ophthalmopathy. There were TCR beta CDR3 regions amplified from RNA transcripts. During a first-round RT-PCR of the TCR CDR3, the HTBI primer set was used. TCRdb fed the multiplex PCR reads into MiXCR, producing one record per CDR3 protein. The table has about 92,000 distinct CDR3 sequences, just over 50% seen once. Sequencing was carried out using blood. The receptors were gathered from a middle-aged woman with Graves' hyperthyroidism.

A few counts support this clonotype. The chain joins TRBV19 to TRBJ2-1; tentative D call: TRBD2 (6 bases). The CDR3 contains 16 residues. V lost 4 bases and J 4 bases, leaving 17 bases between the germline ends. CDR1 and CDR2 from the germline V gene are LNHDA and SQIVND (reference sequence). In DNA form, the CDR3 reads TGTGCCAGTAGTAGGAGAGGTAGCGGCCTTTACAATGAGCAGTTCTTC. Protein: CASSRRGSGLYNEQFF. Using reference TRBV19 and TRBJ2-1 for the parts outside the CDR3, the full variable domain is DGGITQSPKYLFRKEGQNVTLSCEQNLNHDAMYWYRQDPGQGLRLIYYSQIVNDFQKGDIAEGYSVSREKKESFPLTVTSAQKNPTAFYLCASSRRGSGLYNEQFFGPGTRLTVL.

This rearrangement joins TRBV11-1 to TRBJ2-7; the D gene is possibly TRBD2 (6 bases). The length of the CDR3 is 12 residues. In germline, CDR1 is SGHAT, CDR2 FQDESV (reference sequence). V lost 9 bases and J lost 2, with 11 bases in between. The CDR3, as DNA: TGTGCCAGTAGCGGCCGTCCCTACGAGCAGTACTTC. Translation: CASSGRPYEQYF.

The rearrangement joins TRBV7-9 to TRBJ1-1; TRBD1 matches 7 bases. This CDR3 is built from 14 residues. From germline, CDR1 is SEHNR and CDR2 FQNEAQ (reference sequence). The ends lost 4 bases at V and 4 bases at J; junction bases unmatched: 6. CDR3 residues: CASSSTGAGTEAFF. CDR3 DNA sequence: TGTGCCAGCAGCTCCACAGGGGCGGGCACTGAAGCTTTCTTT.

The rearrangement uses TRBV9 and TRBJ2-5, with 7 bases lining up with TRBD2. V lost 6 bases and J lost 0; bases outside the gene matches: 11. The length of the CDR3 is 16 residues. Germline loops: CDR1 SGDLS, CDR2 YYNGEE. The CDR3 region is CASTRGVFPYQETQYF. CDR3 DNA sequence: TGTGCCAGCACCCGGGGGGTCTTCCCGTACCAAGAGACCCAGTACTTC.

J is TRBJ1-2 and V is TRBV10-3; D gene unclear. The CDR3 runs 14 residues. The V and J ends lost 3 bases and 5 bases respectively, with 13 bases between them. CDR1 is ENHRY and CDR2 is SYGVKD in the germline V gene. CDR3 in amino acids: CAISEEGRGYGYTF. In nucleotides, the CDR3 is TGTGCCATCAGTGAAGAAGGGCGCGGGTATGGCTACACCTTC.